This entry lists 8 T cell receptor beta chains sequenced from one sample in a study of blood T cell repertoires in COVID-19. Produced via immunoSEQ multiplex PCR; TCRdb's table is partial and in-frame only. The sample includes tens of thousands of clones, 80% to 90% of them seen just once. The sample comprised peripheral blood. The receptors here all came from a human donor in a cohort sampled during active COVID-19.

The chain is built from TRBV28 and TRBJ1-5; D gene ambiguous. The germline V gene has CDR1 MDHEN and CDR2 SYDVKM. Trimming removed 6 bases at V and 0 bases at J, with 12 bases between. This CDR3 has 15 residues. The CDR3 nucleotides are TGTGCCAGCAGGACATCCGGTGTTAGCAATCAGCCCCAGCATTTT. Its translation is CASRTSGVSNQPQHF.

This clone was seen once. The rearrangement uses TRBV18 and TRBJ2-3; 9 bases are shared with TRBD2. Germline CDR1 and CDR2: KGHSH and LQKENI. V trimming: 4 bases; J trimming: 0 bases; junction bases outside the gene matches: 14. This CDR3 has 19 amino acids. The CDR3 bases are TGTGCCAGCTCACTCGCATCTAGCGGGGCCCTTTCTAGCACAGATACGCAGTATTTT. Amino acids: CASSLASSGALSSTDTQYF. Variable domain in full (rest from reference TRBV18 and TRBJ2-3): NAGVMQNPRHLVRRRGQEARLRCSPMKGHSHVYWYRQLPEEGLKFMVYLQKENIIDESGMPKERFSAEFPKEGPSILRIQQVVRGDSAAYFCASSLASSGALSSTDTQYFGPGTRLTVL.

The genes are TRBV4-3 and TRBJ2-2; D uncertain. There are 15 residues in the CDR3. The germline CDR1 and CDR2 sequences are LGHNA and YSLEER. V lost 3 bases and J lost 3, with 11 bases in between. DNA for the CDR3: TGCGCCAGCAGCCATGGCAATGTGGACACCGGGGAGCTGTTTTTT. It encodes CASSHGNVDTGELFF.

The V call is TRBV28, the J call TRBJ2-7, with D uncertain. V was shortened by 5 bases and J by 1 base, with 21 bases between the two germline ends. Germline lookup yields CDR1 MDHEN and CDR2 SYDVKM. The CDR3 runs 17 residues. In DNA form, the CDR3 reads TGTGCCAGCAGTCCGACCTGGCAGCGCCGTGGGTCCTACGAGCAGTACTTC. Protein product: CASSPTWQRRGSYEQYF.

This sequence joins TRBV6-1 and TRBJ1-1; D ambiguous. Deletions cut 6 bases from V and 0 bases from J, with 17 bases between. The CDR3 covers 16 residues. Germline values: CDR1 MNHNS, CDR2 SASEGT. For the CDR3, the DNA is TGTGCCAGCAGAGAAACCAGTCAGGTGTTGAACACTGAAGCTTTCTTT. It specifies CASRETSQVLNTEAFF.

The V call is TRBV7-2, the J call TRBJ2-7, with 9 bases fitting TRBD1. The CDR3 contains 15 residues. V dropped 2 bases and J dropped 3; count of bases not matched to a gene: 5. Germline CDR1 SGHTA, CDR2 FQGNSA. The CDR3 spells CASSLRETGGYEQYF. The CDR3 DNA sequence: TGTGCCAGCAGCTTACGGGAGACAGGGGGCTACGAGCAGTACTTC.

Within the sample, this clone is medium-sized. The J gene is TRBJ2-3, the V gene TRBV29-1; 11 positions agree with TRBD2. The CDR3 extends over 17 amino acids. Germline-derived CDR1 and CDR2 are SQVTM and ANQGSEA. The V gene end was trimmed by 5 bases and the J gene end by 0 bases; junction bases not matched to a gene: 10. The CDR3 protein is CSVQGLAGGSSTDTQYF. CDR3 sequence (DNA): TGCAGCGTTCAAGGGCTAGCGGGGGGCTCTAGCACAGATACGCAGTATTTT.

This chain connects TRBV6-6 to TRBJ1-1, with TRBD1 identical over 7 bases. CDR3 length equals 14 residues. CDR1 and CDR2 (germline): MNHNY, SVGAGI (reference sequence). Trimming removed 6 bases from V and 5 bases from J; junction bases left unmatched: 9. The DNA of the CDR3 is TGTGCCAGCAGCTTAACAGGGGAGAGGACTGAAGCTTTCTTT. This gives the protein CASSLTGERTEAFF.